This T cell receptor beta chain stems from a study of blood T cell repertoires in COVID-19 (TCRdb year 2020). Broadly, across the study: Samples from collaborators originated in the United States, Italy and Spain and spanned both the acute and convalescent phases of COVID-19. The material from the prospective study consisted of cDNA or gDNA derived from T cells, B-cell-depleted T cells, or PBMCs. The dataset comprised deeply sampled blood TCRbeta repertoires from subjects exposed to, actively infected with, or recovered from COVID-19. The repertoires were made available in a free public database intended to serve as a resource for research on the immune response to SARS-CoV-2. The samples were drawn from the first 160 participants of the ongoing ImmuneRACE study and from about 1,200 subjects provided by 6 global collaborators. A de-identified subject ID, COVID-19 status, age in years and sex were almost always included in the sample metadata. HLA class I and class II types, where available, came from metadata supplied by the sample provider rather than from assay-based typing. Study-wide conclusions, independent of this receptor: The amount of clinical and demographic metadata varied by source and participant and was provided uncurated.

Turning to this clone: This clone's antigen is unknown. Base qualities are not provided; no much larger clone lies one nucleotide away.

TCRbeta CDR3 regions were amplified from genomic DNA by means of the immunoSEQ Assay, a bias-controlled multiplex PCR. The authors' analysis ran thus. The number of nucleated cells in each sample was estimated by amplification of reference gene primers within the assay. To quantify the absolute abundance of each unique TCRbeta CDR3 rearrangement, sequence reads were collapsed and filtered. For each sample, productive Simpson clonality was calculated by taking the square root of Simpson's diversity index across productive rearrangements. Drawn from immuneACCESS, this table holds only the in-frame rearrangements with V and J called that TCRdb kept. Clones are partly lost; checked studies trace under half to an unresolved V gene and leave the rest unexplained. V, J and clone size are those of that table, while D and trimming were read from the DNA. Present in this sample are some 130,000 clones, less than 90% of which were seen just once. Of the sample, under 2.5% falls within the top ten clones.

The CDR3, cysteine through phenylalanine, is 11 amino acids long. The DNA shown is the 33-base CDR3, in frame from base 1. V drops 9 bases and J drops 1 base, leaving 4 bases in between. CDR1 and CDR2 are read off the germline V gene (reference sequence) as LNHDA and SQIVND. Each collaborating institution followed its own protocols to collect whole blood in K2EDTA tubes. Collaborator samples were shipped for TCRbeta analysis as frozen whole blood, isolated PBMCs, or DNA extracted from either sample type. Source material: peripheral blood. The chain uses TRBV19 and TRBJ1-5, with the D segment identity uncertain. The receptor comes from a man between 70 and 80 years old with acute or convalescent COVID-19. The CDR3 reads CARSSNQPQHF. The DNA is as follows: TGTGCCAGATCAAGCAATCAGCCCCAGCATTTT.